The entry that follows covers one T cell receptor beta chain sequence. This clone's antigen is unknown. No quality values exist for individual bases; no much larger clone is one base distant. The archived tumor blocks were obtained from patients to whom no neoadjuvant therapy had been administered before resection. For the preserved-tissue arm, the study drew on 30 surgical resection samples taken from some 26 pancreatic ductal adenocarcinoma patients who had not been treated previously. DNA for the resection arm was extracted from ten 5-micron curls of FFPE tumor lying next to the multiplex immunohistochemistry slide. The CDR3 covers 12 residues, taking in both the cysteine and the phenylalanine. CDR3 DNA is the only sequence kept; it has 36 bases, read in frame from the first base. The CDR1 and CDR2 encoded by the germline V gene are LGHNT and FRNRAP. Using the immunoSEQ Assay at Adaptive Biotechnologies, the researchers immunosequenced TCRbeta CDR3 regions from the extracted DNA. The paper's data handling went like this. To measure the absolute abundance of each unique TCRbeta CDR3, the sequences were collapsed and filtered. Clonality, calculated using only productive in-frame rearrangements, was defined as 1 minus Pielou's evenness. Regional overlap tracked the top 100 nucleotide rearrangements across paired samples, with Morisita index comparing paired versus unrelated samples. The immunoSEQ Rearrangement Details tool was used to assess whether nucleotide rearrangements converged onto identical amino acid sequences. This immuneACCESS table, as held by TCRdb, lists in-frame sequences with V and J called but not all clones. Of the missing ones, under half trace to an unresolved V gene in checked studies; the others have no known cause. V and J calls and clone size follow that table, whereas D and trimming were derived from the DNA. The sample table shows about 2,600 clones, and around 40% are seen once. Of the sample, under 20% falls within the top ten clones.

The data originate from a study of CXCR4 blockade with PD-1 therapy in pancreatic cancer (dated by TCRdb to between 2017 and 2020). For the study in its entirety: The study analyzed resected pancreatic ductal adenocarcinoma using both multiplex immunohistochemistry and TCRbeta immunosequencing, alongside ex vivo slice culture that tested PD-1 and CXCR4 blockade. Two geographically distinct regions were TCR-sequenced from each of over 5 tumors to assess intratumoral heterogeneity. What the work shows at the level of the full study, not this receptor alone: A strong correlation was found between amino acid clone frequency and the number of distinct nucleotide rearrangements encoding each amino acid clone, suggesting convergent selection by common tumor antigens. Tumors had clonal expansion, with a mean productive clonality of around 0.15 compared with around 0.047 in healthy blood, yet clonality showed no correlation with survival. Because only TCRbeta chains were sequenced, true antigen-specificity overlap among the convergent dominant clones remained unconfirmed, awaiting paired alpha-beta single-cell sequencing.

Sequencing used tumor tissue. The chain is made from TRBV12-5 and TRBJ1-1, with an unclear D gene assignment. The TCR comes from a human donor with pancreatic ductal adenocarcinoma. The CDR3 region has the sequence CASSLSLGSAFF. The DNA reads TGTGCCAGTAGTTTAAGCCTGGGCTCCGCTTTCTTT. Full variable domain (CDR3 extended with the reference TRBV12-5 and TRBJ1-1 proteins): DARVTQTPRHKVTEMGQEVTMRCQPILGHNTVFWYRQTMMQGLELLAYFRNRAPLDDSGMPKDRFSAEMPDATLATLKIQPSEPRDSAVYFCASSLSLGSAFFGQGTRLTVV.